The clone carrying this TCR beta chain was counted once. Antigen specificity is unknown. Sequencing was at survey level. Generated by immunoSEQ multiplex PCR, the TCRdb table keeps only in-frame clones and is missing some. Here the sample spans 35,000 to 40,000 clones, roughly 85% being singletons. Germline V gene data show CDR1 as MGHDK and CDR2 as SYGVNS. The CDR3 has 18 amino acids. J was trimmed by 1 base and V by 4 bases; bases with no gene match: 13. These data originate in a study of STAT5B mutations in CD4+ large granular lymphocyte leukemia. Broader study findings: TRBV06-family usage was enriched in top patient clones (8/27) versus controls (2/35). Patient CD4-sorted repertoires looked more clonal than healthy CD4+ repertoires, even without putative leukemic clones. Without HLA matching, higher CD4+ than CD8+ T-LGLL clonality could reflect small sample size.

The V gene is TRBV25-1, the J gene TRBJ1-1; the match to TRBD1 covers 9 bases. Sequencing used CD4+ T cells from blood buffy coats. The receptor's source is a human donor in good health. CDR3 amino acids: CASSGGTGSFSGNTEAFF. The DNA of the CDR3 is TGTGCCAGCAGTGGGGGGACAGGGTCTTTCTCCGGGAACACTGAAGCTTTCTTT.